This T cell receptor beta chain derives from a study of molecular identifiers for immune sequencing clone quantification. In TCRdb, the PCR reads were re-called with MiXCR into one record per CDR3 protein. This sample has some 590,000 distinct CDR3 sequences, with around 25% found just once. The sorting of naive CD8 T cells used the CD8+CD4-CCR7+CD45RA+ phenotype. This clonotype was observed many times. Its antigen is unidentified. Whole-study results and caveats: The sizes of highly expanded clones could be underestimated when identical TCR molecules share a barcode.

CDR3 size: 16 residues. The V gene lost 2 bases and the J gene lost 1 base, with 14 bases spanning the gap. The chain uses TRBV12-3 or TRBV12-4 and TRBJ2-5, with D possibly matching TRBD2 (5 bases). The specimen sequenced was naive CD8+ T cells from blood, with Jurkat cell RNA spiked in. Subset denoted: FACS-sorted CD8+CD4-CCR7+CD45RA+ naive T cells. The sequence came from a human donor in good health. Some libraries in this study had Jurkat cell RNA spiked in. The CDR3 coding sequence is TGTGCCAGCAGTTTAAGTTCGAAAGCGGTCCAAGAGACCCAGTACTTC. Protein sequence: CASSLSSKAVQETQYF.